This T cell receptor (beta chain) was recovered during a study of blood T cell repertoires in COVID-19 (dated by TCRdb to the early 2020s). Notes on the research overall: ImmuneRACE Cohort 3 recovered participants were defined by two consecutive negative NP/OP PCR tests, healthcare professional clearance, or symptom resolution. The collaborator samples originated in the United States, Italy and Spain and spanned the acute and convalescent phases of COVID-19. The material from the prospective study consisted of cDNA or gDNA derived from T cells, B-cell-depleted T cells, or PBMCs. The dataset comprised deeply sampled blood TCRbeta repertoires from subjects exposed to, actively infected with, or recovered from COVID-19. The repertoires were made available in a free public database intended to serve as a resource for research on the immune response to SARS-CoV-2. The samples were drawn from two sources: the first 160 participants of the ongoing ImmuneRACE study, and about 1,300 subjects contributed by 6 global collaborators. A de-identified subject ID, COVID-19 status, age in years and sex were almost always included in the sample metadata. HLA class I and class II types, where available, came from metadata supplied by the sample provider rather than from assay-based typing. The study at large found these results: The quantity of clinical and demographic metadata differed by source and by participant and was supplied without curation.

The immunoSEQ Assay, a bias-controlled multiplex PCR, was used to amplify TCRbeta CDR3 regions from genomic DNA. Under the source paper's analysis protocol: The number of nucleated cells in each sample was estimated by amplification of reference gene primers within the assay. Sequence reads were collapsed and filtered to measure the absolute abundance of every unique TCRbeta CDR3 rearrangement. For each sample, productive Simpson clonality was calculated as the square root of Simpson's diversity index over productive rearrangements. Held by TCRdb, this immuneACCESS table contains in-frame sequences only and omits some clones. Under half of the omission traces to an unresolved V gene where checked; the cause of the rest is unknown. Clonal size and the V and J genes are those of that table, whereas D and trimming came from the DNA. The sample table holds 200,000 to 250,000 clones, of which roughly nine tenths were seen once. The leading ten clones occupy 2.5% to 3.5% of the sample.

According to the germline V gene, CDR1 reads SGHRS and CDR2 reads YFSETQ. At the junction V is shortened by 0 bases and J by 0 bases, with 5 bases in between. From the cysteine through the phenylalanine, the CDR3 covers 14 amino acids. The sequence is cut down to CDR3 DNA, 42 bases in frame from base 1. Enrolling through a virtual design, the prospective study's participants ranged in age from roughly 18 to 95 years and lived across roughly 23 United States geographic areas. To assign participants to cohorts, the prospective study relied on clinical history that participants themselves reported in a screening survey and a study questionnaire. In the prospective study, whole blood, serum and a nasopharyngeal or oropharyngeal swab were collected from each participant by mobile phlebotomists. Participants in the prospective study had the option to provide additional blood draws and questionnaires over an approximately two-month period. Blood samples from the prospective study were shipped frozen or at room temperature prior to DNA extraction.

In the case of this clone: Its antigen specificity is not known. The record has no base qualities; no much larger clone is one base away.

Sequencing was carried out using PBMCs or T cells enriched from blood (not recorded which). The V gene is TRBV5-1 and the J gene is TRBJ2-3; a confident D gene designation cannot be given. The TCR originated in a woman aged 45-59 years in a cohort exposed to, infected with or recovered from COVID-19 (not recorded which). The bases read TGCGCCAGCAGCTTGGGGCCAAGCACAGATACGCAGTATTTT. The translation is CASSLGPSTDTQYF.